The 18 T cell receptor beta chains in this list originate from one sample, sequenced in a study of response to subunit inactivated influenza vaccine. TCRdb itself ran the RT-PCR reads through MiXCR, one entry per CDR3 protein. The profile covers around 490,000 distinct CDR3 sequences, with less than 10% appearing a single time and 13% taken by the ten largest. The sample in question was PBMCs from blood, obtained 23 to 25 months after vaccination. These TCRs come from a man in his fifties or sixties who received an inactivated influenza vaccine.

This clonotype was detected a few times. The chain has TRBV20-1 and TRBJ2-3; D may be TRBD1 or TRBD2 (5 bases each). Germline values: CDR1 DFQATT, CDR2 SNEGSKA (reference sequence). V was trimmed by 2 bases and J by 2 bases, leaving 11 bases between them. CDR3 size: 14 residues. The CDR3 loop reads CSARWDRSTDTQYF. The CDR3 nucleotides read TGCAGTGCTAGATGGGACCGTTCCACAGATACGCAGTATTTT.

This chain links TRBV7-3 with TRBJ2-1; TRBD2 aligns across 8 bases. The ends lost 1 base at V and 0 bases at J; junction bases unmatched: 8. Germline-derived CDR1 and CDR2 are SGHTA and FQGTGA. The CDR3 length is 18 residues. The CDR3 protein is CASSLRIAGPGSYNEQFF. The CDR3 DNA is TGTGCCAGCAGCTTAAGGATAGCGGGACCGGGCTCCTACAATGAGCAGTTCTTC.

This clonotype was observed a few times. The DNA for the CDR3 is TGCAGTGCTAGATCGCCGACAACCTCCTACGAGCAGTACTTC. Its protein product is CSARSPTTSYEQYF. The genes are TRBV20-1 and TRBJ2-7; D unresolved. Trimming took 2 bases from V and 0 from J, leaving 11 bases between them. Germline V lookup: CDR1 DFQATT, CDR2 SNEGSKA (reference sequence). CDR3 length: 14 residues.

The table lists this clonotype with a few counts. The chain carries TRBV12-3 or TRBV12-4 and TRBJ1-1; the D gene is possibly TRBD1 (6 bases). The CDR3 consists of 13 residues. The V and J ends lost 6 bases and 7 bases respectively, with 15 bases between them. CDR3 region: CASRYREVSEAFF. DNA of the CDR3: TGTGCCAGCAGGTACAGGGAGGTTAGTGAAGCTTTCTTT.

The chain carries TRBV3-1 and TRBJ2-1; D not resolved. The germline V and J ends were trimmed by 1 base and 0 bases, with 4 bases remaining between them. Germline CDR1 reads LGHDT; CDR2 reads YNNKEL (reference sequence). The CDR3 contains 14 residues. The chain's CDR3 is CASSQAYSYNEQFF. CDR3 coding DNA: TGTGCCAGCAGCCAAGCTTACTCCTACAATGAGCAGTTCTTC.

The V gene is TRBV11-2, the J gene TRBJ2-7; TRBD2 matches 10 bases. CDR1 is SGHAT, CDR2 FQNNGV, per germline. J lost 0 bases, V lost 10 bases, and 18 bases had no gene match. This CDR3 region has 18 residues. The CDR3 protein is CATSLPVAGGQSSYEQYF. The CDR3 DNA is TGTGCCACCTCCTTACCCGTAGCGGGGGGACAAAGCTCCTACGAGCAGTACTTC.

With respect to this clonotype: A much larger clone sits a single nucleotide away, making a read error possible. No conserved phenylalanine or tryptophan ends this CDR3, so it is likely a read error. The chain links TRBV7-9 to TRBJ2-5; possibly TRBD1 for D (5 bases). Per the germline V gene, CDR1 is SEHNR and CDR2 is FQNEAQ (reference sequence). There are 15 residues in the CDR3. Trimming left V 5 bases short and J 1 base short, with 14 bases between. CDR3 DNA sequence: TGTGCCAGCAGCCTCAGGGCCCGCTTCCAAGAGACCCAGTACTCC. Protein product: CASSLRARFQETQYS.

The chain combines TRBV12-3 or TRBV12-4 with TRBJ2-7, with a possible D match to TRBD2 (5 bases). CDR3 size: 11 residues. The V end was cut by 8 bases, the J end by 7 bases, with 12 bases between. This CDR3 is CASGRSGEQYF. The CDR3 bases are TGTGCCAGCGGCCGTTCGGGGGAGCAGTACTTC.

The CDR3: CASSLGGLTGTEAFF. The CDR3 DNA reads as TGTGCCAGCAGCTTGGGTGGGCTGACAGGCACTGAAGCTTTCTTT. J is TRBJ1-1 and V is TRBV5-6; perhaps TRBD1 as D (6 bases). CDR3 length: 15 amino acids. Germline CDR1 reads SGHDT; CDR2 reads YYEEEE. V was clipped by 0 bases and J by 4 bases, with 13 bases between them.

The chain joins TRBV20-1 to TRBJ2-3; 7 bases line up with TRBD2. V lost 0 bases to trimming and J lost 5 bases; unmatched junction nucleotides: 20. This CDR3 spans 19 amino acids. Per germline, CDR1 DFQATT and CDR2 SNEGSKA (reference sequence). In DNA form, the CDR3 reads TGCAGTGCTAGAGATCGGTCTCTTTATTCGGGAGGAAACAGAGATACGCAGTATTTT. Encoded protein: CSARDRSLYSGGNRDTQYF.

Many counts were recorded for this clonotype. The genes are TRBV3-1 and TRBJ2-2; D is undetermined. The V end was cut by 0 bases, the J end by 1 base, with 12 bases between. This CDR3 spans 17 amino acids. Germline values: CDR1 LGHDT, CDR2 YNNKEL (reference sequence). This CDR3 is CASSQDPYNGNTGELFF. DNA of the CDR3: TGTGCCAGCAGCCAAGACCCCTATAACGGGAACACCGGGGAGCTGTTTTTT.

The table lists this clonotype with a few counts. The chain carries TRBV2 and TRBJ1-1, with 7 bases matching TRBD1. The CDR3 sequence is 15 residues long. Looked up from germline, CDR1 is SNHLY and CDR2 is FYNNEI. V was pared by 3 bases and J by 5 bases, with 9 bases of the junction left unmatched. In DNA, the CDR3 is TGTGCCAGCAGTGAGACGACAGGGTTTGGAACTGAAGCTTTCTTT. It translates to CASSETTGFGTEAFF.

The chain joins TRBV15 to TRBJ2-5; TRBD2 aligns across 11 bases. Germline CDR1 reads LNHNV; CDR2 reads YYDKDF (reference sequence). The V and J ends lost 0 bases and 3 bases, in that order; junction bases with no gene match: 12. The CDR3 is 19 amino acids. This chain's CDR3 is CATSRDFPSASGGKETQYF. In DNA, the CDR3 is TGTGCCACCAGCAGAGATTTTCCGTCGGCTAGCGGGGGGAAAGAGACCCAGTACTTC. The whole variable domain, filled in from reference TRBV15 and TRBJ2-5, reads DAMVIQNPRYQVTQFGKPVTLSCSQTLNHNVMYWYQQKSSQAPKLLFHYYDKDFNNEADTPDNFQSRRPNTSFCFLDIRSPGLGDTAMYLCATSRDFPSASGGKETQYFGPGTRLLVL.

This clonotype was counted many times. CDR3 DNA sequence: TGTGCCAGTAGTCAGGACAGGGGGCCGGAGACCCAGTACTTC. This gives the protein CASSQDRGPETQYF. This chain connects TRBV19 to TRBJ2-5; the match to TRBD1 covers 11 bases. CDR3 size: 14 residues. The V and J ends lost 5 bases and 5 bases, in that order; junction bases with no gene match: 4. Per germline, CDR1 LNHDA and CDR2 SQIVND (reference sequence).

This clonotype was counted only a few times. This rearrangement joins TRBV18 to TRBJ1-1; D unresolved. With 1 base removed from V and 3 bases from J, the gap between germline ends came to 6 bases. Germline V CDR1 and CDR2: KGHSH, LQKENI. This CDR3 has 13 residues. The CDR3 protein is CASSPQTDTEAFF. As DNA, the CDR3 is TGTGCCAGCTCACCACAGACTGACACTGAAGCTTTCTTT.

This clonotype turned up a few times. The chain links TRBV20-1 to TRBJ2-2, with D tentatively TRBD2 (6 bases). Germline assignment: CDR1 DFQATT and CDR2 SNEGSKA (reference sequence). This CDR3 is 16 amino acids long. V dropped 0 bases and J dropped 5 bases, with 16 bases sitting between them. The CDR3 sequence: CSARESGGRITGELFF. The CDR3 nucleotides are TGCAGTGCTAGAGAGTCTGGAGGGAGAATAACCGGGGAGCTGTTTTTT.

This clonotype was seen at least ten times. CDR3 amino acids: CSARDRGPETQYF. DNA for the CDR3: TGCAGTGCTAGAGACAGGGGGCCGGAGACCCAGTACTTC. J is TRBJ2-5 and V is TRBV20-1, with TRBD1 identical over 8 bases. V lost 0 bases and J lost 5; bases outside the gene matches: 2. The CDR3 contains 13 residues. From germline, CDR1 is DFQATT and CDR2 SNEGSKA (reference sequence).

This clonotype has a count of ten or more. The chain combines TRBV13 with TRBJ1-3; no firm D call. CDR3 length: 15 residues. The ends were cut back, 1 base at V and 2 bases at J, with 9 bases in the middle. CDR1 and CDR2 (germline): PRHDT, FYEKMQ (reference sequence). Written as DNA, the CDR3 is TGTGCCAGCAGCTTAGATGCAGGACCTGGAAACACCATATATTTT. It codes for CASSLDAGPGNTIYF.